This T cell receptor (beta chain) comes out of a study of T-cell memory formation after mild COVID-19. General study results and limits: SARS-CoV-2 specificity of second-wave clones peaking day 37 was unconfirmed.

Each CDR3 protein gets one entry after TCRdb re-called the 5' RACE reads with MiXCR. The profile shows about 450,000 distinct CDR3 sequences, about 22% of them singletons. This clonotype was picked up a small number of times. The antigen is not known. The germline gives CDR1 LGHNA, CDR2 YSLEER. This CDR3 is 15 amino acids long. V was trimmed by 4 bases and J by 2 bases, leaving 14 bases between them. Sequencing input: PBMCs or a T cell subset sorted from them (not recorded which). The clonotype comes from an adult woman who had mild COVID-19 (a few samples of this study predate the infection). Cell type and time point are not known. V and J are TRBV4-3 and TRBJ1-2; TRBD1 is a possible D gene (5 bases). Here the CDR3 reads CASSRGQRPNYGYTF. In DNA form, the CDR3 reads TGCGCCAGCAGCCGTGGACAAAGGCCAAACTATGGCTACACCTTC.